This entry lists 9 T cell receptor beta chains sequenced from one sample in a study of neurological immune-mediated disorders (dated by TCRdb to the late 2010s). The library was produced with 5' RACE. Instrument on record: Illumina HiSeq 2500. The public reads were reanalyzed by TCRdb: fastp trimming at Q25, MiXCR alignment, in-frame beta chains only. Rows with a matching CDR3 protein are joined into one entry that keeps the most common DNA and genes. The sample table holds over 65,000 distinct CDR3 sequences, of which approximately 9.4% were seen once. Of the sample, less than 2% is held by the ten largest clones. Sequenced material: PBMCs. The receptors here all came from a man aged 45 to 65 in good health.

At least ten counts were recorded for this clonotype. The rearrangement links TRBV4-2 to TRBJ2-1; D possibly corresponds to TRBD2 (5 bases). The germline V gene has CDR1 LGHNA and CDR2 YNFKEQ. Between the trimmed V and J ends, which lost 4 bases and 9 bases, there was a span of 16 bases. The CDR3 runs to 14 residues. The CDR3, as DNA: TGTGCCAGCAGCCGAAGGAGCGGAATAAGTGAGCAGTTCTTC. Translating it yields CASSRRSGISEQFF.

In this sample, this clonotype turned up many times. V gene TRBV6-5 combines with J gene TRBJ2-7, with a weak D call TRBD1 (8 bases). V dropped 6 bases and J dropped 4 bases, with 13 bases sitting between them. CDR1 is MNHEY and CDR2 is SVGAGI in the germline V gene. There are 13 residues in the CDR3. CDR3 DNA: TGTGCCAGCAGGGACAGGGAGGGTTACGAGCAGTACTTC. Its translation is CASRDREGYEQYF.

This clonotype was counted at least ten times. The chain carries TRBV20-1 and TRBJ2-1; D is uncertain. Between the trimmed V and J ends, which lost 2 bases and 1 base, there was a span of 15 bases. This CDR3 has 16 amino acids. In germline, CDR1 is DFQATT, CDR2 SNEGSKA (reference sequence). The CDR3 is CSARPISVGSYNEQFF. In DNA, the CDR3 is TGCAGTGCTAGACCGATCTCCGTGGGGTCCTACAATGAGCAGTTCTTC.

This clonotype was observed many times. V gene TRBV20-1 combines with J gene TRBJ2-7, with D tentatively TRBD2 (5 bases). Trimming took off 0 bases at V and 2 bases at J, with 14 bases between the two ends. Germline V gene lookup returns CDR1 DFQATT and CDR2 SNEGSKA (reference sequence). This CDR3 is built from 15 residues. CDR3 DNA sequence: TGCAGTGCTAGAGATGGGCGGGTTCTTGCCTACGAGCAGTACTTC. It yields the protein CSARDGRVLAYEQYF.

This clonotype occurred many times. The rearrangement links TRBV5-5 to TRBJ2-3, with 10 bases fitting TRBD2. CDR3 length equals 16 residues. Trimming at V came to 3 bases and at J to 4 bases, leaving 8 bases not matched to a gene. Germline V CDR1 and CDR2: SGHKS, YYEKEE (reference sequence). The CDR3: CASSSPSGRGSDTQYF. CDR3 nucleotides: TGTGCCAGCAGCTCCCCTAGCGGGAGAGGGTCAGATACGCAGTATTTT.

This clonotype was observed at least ten times. The chain recombines TRBV5-1 with TRBJ1-1; 8 nucleotides match TRBD1. Trimming at V came to 4 bases and at J to 1 base, leaving 9 bases not matched to a gene. This CDR3 comprises 16 residues. Germline values: CDR1 SGHRS, CDR2 YFSETQ. CDR3: CASSDIRQGSNTEAFF. CDR3 bases: TGCGCCAGCAGCGACATTCGACAGGGGTCGAACACTGAAGCTTTCTTT.

In this sample, this clonotype turned up many times. This rearrangement joins TRBV12-3 or TRBV12-4 to TRBJ1-6; TRBD1 is a possible D gene (6 bases). V was clipped by 6 bases and J by 7 bases, with 16 bases between them. This CDR3 comprises 15 residues. CDR3 loop: CASSTQGPGNSPLHF. CDR3 in DNA: TGTGCCAGCAGCACACAGGGCCCGGGGAATTCACCCCTCCACTTT.

The chain's CDR3 is CSASEAGERETQYF. In DNA form, the CDR3 reads TGCAGTGCCTCAGAAGCGGGAGAACGAGAGACCCAGTACTTC. The J gene is TRBJ2-5, the V gene TRBV20-1, with 8 bases that match TRBD2. The V and J ends lost 6 bases and 4 bases, in that order; junction bases with no gene match: 10. This CDR3 is built from 14 residues. Germline V gives CDR1 DFQATT, CDR2 SNEGSKA (reference sequence).

This clonotype was detected ten times or more. This chain joins TRBV5-1 and TRBJ1-6; a possible D gene is TRBD1 (6 bases). V was shortened by 3 bases and J by 6 bases, with 7 bases between the two germline ends. Germline V gives CDR1 SGHRS, CDR2 YFSETQ. CDR3 length: 13 amino acids. The CDR3 bases are TGCGCCAGCAGCTCGGACAGTAATTCACCCCTCCACTTT. Its translation is CASSSDSNSPLHF.